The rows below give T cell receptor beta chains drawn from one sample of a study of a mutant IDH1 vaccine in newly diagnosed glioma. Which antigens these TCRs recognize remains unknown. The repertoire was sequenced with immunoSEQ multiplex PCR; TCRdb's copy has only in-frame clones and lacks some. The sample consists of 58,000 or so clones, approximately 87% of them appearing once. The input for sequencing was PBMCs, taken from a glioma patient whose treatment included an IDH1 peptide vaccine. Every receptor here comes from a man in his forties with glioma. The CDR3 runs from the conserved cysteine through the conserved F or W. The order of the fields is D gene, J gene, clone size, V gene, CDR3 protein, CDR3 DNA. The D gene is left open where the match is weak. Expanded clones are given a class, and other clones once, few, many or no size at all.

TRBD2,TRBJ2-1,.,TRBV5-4,CASRGLAGGNEQFF,TGTGCCAGCAGGGGACTAGCGGGAGGCAATGAGCAGTTCTTC
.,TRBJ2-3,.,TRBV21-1,CASSKAVREGHTDTQYF,TGTGCCAGCAGCAAAGCTGTAAGGGAGGGCCACACAGATACGCAGTATTTT
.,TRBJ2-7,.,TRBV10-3,CAISEDPGWYEQYF,TGTGCCATCAGTGAGGACCCAGGGTGGTACGAGCAGTACTTC
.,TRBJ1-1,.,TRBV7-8,CASSHTVNTEAFF,TGTGCCAGCAGTCATACGGTGAACACTGAAGCTTTCTTT
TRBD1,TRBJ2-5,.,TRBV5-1,CASSRTGTGETQYF,TGCGCCAGCAGCCGGACGGGGACAGGAGAGACCCAGTACTTC
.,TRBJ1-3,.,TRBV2,CASSIQGLQGNTIYF,TGTGCCAGCAGTATACAGGGTTTACAAGGAAACACCATATATTTT
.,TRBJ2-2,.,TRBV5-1,CASVEWTGVRTGELFF,TGCGCCAGCGTAGAATGGACGGGGGTGCGGACCGGGGAGCTGTTTTTT
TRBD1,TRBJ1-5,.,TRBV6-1,CASSEFGGQGNQPQHF,TGTGCCAGCAGTGAATTCGGGGGACAGGGAAATCAGCCCCAGCATTTT
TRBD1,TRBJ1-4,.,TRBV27,CASSLRTGQNEKLFF,TGTGCCAGCAGTTTACGGACAGGGCAAAATGAAAAACTGTTTTTT
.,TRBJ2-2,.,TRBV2,CASSGQGTGELFF,TGTGCCAGCAGTGGCCAAGGCACCGGGGAGCTGTTTTTT
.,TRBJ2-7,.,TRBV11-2,CASTISGTVHEQYF,TGTGCCAGCACAATATCAGGTACCGTCCACGAGCAGTACTTC
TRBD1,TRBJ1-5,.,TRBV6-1,CASYPDRDGNQPQHF,TGTGCCAGCTACCCGGACAGGGATGGCAATCAGCCCCAGCATTTT
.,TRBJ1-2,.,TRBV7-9,CASSLGTMTGPFRRGYTF,TGTGCCAGCAGCTTAGGGACAATGACAGGACCTTTTAGGCGTGGCTACACCTTC
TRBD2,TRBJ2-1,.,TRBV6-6,CASGPGTSSNEQFF,TGTGCCAGCGGGCCGGGGACTAGTTCCAATGAGCAGTTCTTC
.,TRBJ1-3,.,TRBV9,CASSVASYSGNTIYF,TGTGCCAGCAGCGTAGCCAGTTACTCTGGAAACACCATATATTTT
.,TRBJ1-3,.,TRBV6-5,CASLGGSGNTIYF,TGTGCCAGCTTGGGAGGCTCTGGAAACACCATATATTTT
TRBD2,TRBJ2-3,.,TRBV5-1,CASSLLADTDTQYF,TGCGCCAGCAGCTTGCTAGCGGACACAGATACGCAGTATTTT
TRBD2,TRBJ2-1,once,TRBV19,CASSIGAGVGHEQFF,TGTGCCAGTAGTATAGGAGCGGGAGTTGGGCATGAGCAGTTCTTC
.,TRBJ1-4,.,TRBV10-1,CASTAVDNEKLFF,TGCGCCAGCACGGCAGTAGATAATGAAAAACTGTTTTTT
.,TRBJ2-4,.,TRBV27,CASSPLAKNIQYF,TGTGCCAGCAGCCCCCTAGCCAAAAACATTCAGTACTTC
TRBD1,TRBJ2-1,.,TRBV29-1,CSVSRDRDYNEQFF,TGCAGCGTTAGCCGGGACAGGGACTACAATGAGCAGTTCTTC
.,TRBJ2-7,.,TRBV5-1,CASSWDGTSYEQYF,TGCGCCAGCAGCTGGGACGGTACCTCCTACGAGCAGTACTTC
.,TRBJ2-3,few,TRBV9,CASSVGTVSTDTQYF,TGTGCCAGCAGCGTAGGGACCGTTAGCACAGATACGCAGTATTTT
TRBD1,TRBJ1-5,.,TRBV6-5,CASSSTTGDSNQPQHF,TGTGCCAGCAGTTCCACGACAGGGGATAGCAATCAGCCCCAGCATTTT
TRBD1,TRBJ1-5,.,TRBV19,CASSMPSDRVLQPQHF,TGTGCCAGTAGTATGCCCTCGGACAGGGTTCTTCAGCCCCAGCATTTT
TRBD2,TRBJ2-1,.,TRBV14,CASSRPGTSGRRGYNEQFF,TGTGCCAGCAGCCGGCCCGGGACTAGCGGGAGGAGGGGGTACAATGAGCAGTTCTTC
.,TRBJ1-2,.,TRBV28,CASRVGGGYTF,TGTGCCAGCAGGGTTGGGGGTGGCTACACCTTC
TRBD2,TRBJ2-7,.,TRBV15,CATSRGLAGEQYF,TGTGCCACCAGCAGAGGGCTAGCGGGGGAGCAGTACTTC
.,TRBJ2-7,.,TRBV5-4,CASSVGPRQQYF,TGTGCCAGCAGCGTGGGACCCAGGCAGCAGTACTTC
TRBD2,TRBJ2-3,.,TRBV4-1,CASSLYGTSALDTQYF,TGCGCCAGCAGCCTGTACGGGACTAGCGCTCTGGATACGCAGTATTTT
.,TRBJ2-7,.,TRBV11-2,CASSDQLGYEQYF,TGTGCCAGCAGCGACCAATTAGGTTACGAGCAGTACTTC
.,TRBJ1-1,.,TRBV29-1,CSATPERLNTEAFF,TGCAGCGCAACCCCAGAAAGATTGAACACTGAAGCTTTCTTT
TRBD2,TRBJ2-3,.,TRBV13,CASSSPGTSGTDTQYF,TGTGCCAGCAGCTCCCCCGGGACTAGCGGCACAGATACGCAGTATTTT
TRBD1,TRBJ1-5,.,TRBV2,CASSRTGSNQPQHF,TGTGCCAGCAGTAGGACAGGGAGCAATCAGCCCCAGCATTTT
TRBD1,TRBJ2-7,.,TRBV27,CASSLGGTGNDEQYF,TGTGCCAGCAGTTTGGGCGGGACAGGCAACGACGAGCAGTACTTC
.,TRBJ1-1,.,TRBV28,CASSLTDLGWKAFF,TGTGCCAGCAGTTTAACAGACTTAGGGTGGAAAGCTTTCTTT
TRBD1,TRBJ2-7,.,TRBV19,CASSSEQGDYEQYF,TGTGCCAGTAGTTCCGAGCAGGGGGACTACGAGCAGTACTTC
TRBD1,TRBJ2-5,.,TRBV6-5,CASSYDRDRQQETQYF,TGTGCCAGCAGTTACGACCGGGACAGACAGCAAGAGACCCAGTACTTC
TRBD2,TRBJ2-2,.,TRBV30,CAWRVGEGNPGRTGELFF,TGTGCCTGGAGGGTCGGGGAGGGCAACCCGGGGAGGACCGGGGAGCTGTTTTTT
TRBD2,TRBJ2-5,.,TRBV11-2,CASSLGLAGGQETQYF,TGTGCCAGCAGCTTAGGGCTAGCGGGAGGACAAGAGACCCAGTACTTC
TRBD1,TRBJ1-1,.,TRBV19,CASSAPGQGFAEAFF,TGTGCCAGTAGCGCCCCGGGACAGGGGTTTGCTGAAGCTTTCTTT
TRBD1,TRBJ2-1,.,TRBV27,CAARRDRGHNEQFF,TGTGCCGCACGGAGGGACAGGGGGCACAATGAGCAGTTCTTC